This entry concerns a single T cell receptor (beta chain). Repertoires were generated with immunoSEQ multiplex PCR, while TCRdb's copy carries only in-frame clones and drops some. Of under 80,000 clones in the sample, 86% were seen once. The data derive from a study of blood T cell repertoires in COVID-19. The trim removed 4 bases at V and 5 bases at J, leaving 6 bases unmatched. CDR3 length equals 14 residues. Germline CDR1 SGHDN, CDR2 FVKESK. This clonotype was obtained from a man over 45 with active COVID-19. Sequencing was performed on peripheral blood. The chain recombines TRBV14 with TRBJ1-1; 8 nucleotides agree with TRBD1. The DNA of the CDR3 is TGTGCCAGCAGCCGGAAACAGGGGGGGACTGAAGCTTTCTTT. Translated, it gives CASSRKQGGTEAFF. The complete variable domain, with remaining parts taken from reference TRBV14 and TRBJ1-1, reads EAGVTQFPSHSVIEKGQTVTLRCDPISGHDNLYWYRRVMGKEIKFLLHFVKESKQDESGMPNNRFLAERTGGTYSTLKVQPAELEDSGVYFCASSRKQGGTEAFFGQGTRLTVV.